These 9 T cell receptor beta chains were sequenced from one sample in a study of T-cell reconstitution after alpha-beta-depleted transplantation in children (dated by TCRdb to the mid-2010s). The library came from PCR. The sequencing machine was an Illumina HiSeq 2500. Molecular barcoding was employed in the preparation of TCR libraries, with unique molecular identifiers being used to normalize TCRbeta repertoire quantification. The public reads were reprocessed in TCRdb via fastp at Q25 and MiXCR, keeping in-frame beta chains. Under each unique CDR3 protein, matching rows form one entry showing the most common genes and DNA. The sample table lists about 830,000 distinct CDR3 sequences, around 17% of them with a count of one. Together, the top ten hold about 5% of the sample. The treatment or condition label on this specimen signifies: allogeneic hematopoietic cell transplantation with graft depleted of TCRalphabeta T cells and CD19 B cells.

This specimen was PBMCs, mostly from graft donor cells, taken 360 days after TCRalphabeta/CD19-depleted stem cell transplant. All receptors come from a male patient aged 5 to 17 who had a stem cell transplant for acute lymphoblastic leukemia, so the T cells may come from the graft donor.

The chain is built from TRBV5-1 and TRBJ2-1; 8 bases agree with TRBD1. V lost 0 bases to trimming and J lost 7 bases; unmatched junction nucleotides: 9. The length of the CDR3 is 16 residues. Germline CDR1 is SGHRS and CDR2 is YFSETQ. The DNA for the CDR3 is TGCGCCAGCAGCTTGGCCCCCGGACAGGGTTGGAATGAGCAGTTCTTC. It is translated as CASSLAPGQGWNEQFF.

The chain is built from TRBV7-7 and TRBJ2-7, with TRBD2 matching over 12 bases. Germline values: CDR1 SSHAT, CDR2 FNYEAQ (reference sequence). Trimming cost V 1 base and J 4 bases; bases outside gene matches: 11. The CDR3 runs 18 residues. The CDR3 nucleotides read TGTGCCAGCAGCTTAGGACCGACTAGCGGGAGTATTTGGTACGAGCAGTACTTC. Protein sequence: CASSLGPTSGSIWYEQYF.

Remarks on this clonotype: The junction does not match germline at one end; this may be a read error. The rearrangement uses TRBV2 and TRBJ2-3; D possibly corresponds to TRBD2 (5 bases). The CDR3 has 14 amino acids. Germline CDR1 and CDR2: SNHLY and FYNNEI. The CDR3 loop is CASSRELVGDTLYF. The CDR3 DNA reads TGTGCCAGCAGTCGGGAACTAGTCGGAGATACGCTGTATTTT.

A note on this clonotype: A clone one base away is much larger, so this may be a read error. The chain couples TRBV10-3 to TRBJ2-1; possibly TRBD2 for D (6 bases). Trimming pared 4 bases from V and 8 bases from J, leaving 18 bases between. There are 15 residues in the CDR3. Germline assignment: CDR1 ENHRY and CDR2 SYGVKD. DNA of the CDR3: TGTGCCATCAGTGGGTCGTCGCGGGAAAGGTATGAGCAGTTCTTC. Translated: CAISGSSRERYEQFF.

This sequence joins TRBV20-1 and TRBJ2-7; the D gene could be TRBD1 or TRBD2 (6 bases each). CDR1 and CDR2 from the germline V gene are DFQATT and SNEGSKA (reference sequence). This CDR3 has 16 amino acids. The germline V and J ends were trimmed by 3 bases and 2 bases, with 20 bases remaining between them. This CDR3 reads CSASGRSFWDTYEQYF. CDR3 DNA sequence: TGCAGTGCTAGCGGGAGAAGTTTCTGGGACACCTACGAGCAGTACTTC.

The sample holds a few counts of this clonotype. V is TRBV25-1 and J is TRBJ2-1; TRBD2 matches at 10 bases. This CDR3 has 15 amino acids. In germline, CDR1 is MGHDK, CDR2 SYGVNS. Losses at the gene ends were 2 bases for V and 8 bases for J; bases not matched to a gene: 6. Written as DNA, the CDR3 is TGTGCCAGCAGTGAACTAGCGGGAGTTTGGGATGAGCAGTTCTTC. Its protein is CASSELAGVWDEQFF.

This clonotype was seen repeatedly, ten times or more. V gene TRBV9 combines with J gene TRBJ2-7; D is unclear. Deletions cut 0 bases from V and 4 bases from J, with 14 bases between. Germline V gene sequence: CDR1 SGDLS, CDR2 YYNGEE. There are 15 residues in the CDR3. The CDR3 loop reads CASSVDPNSLYEQYF. In nucleotides, the CDR3 is TGTGCCAGCAGCGTAGACCCAAACAGTTTATACGAGCAGTACTTC.

This clonotype occurred once. V gene TRBV18 combines with J gene TRBJ2-3; D may be TRBD1 or TRBD2 (6 bases each). The germline V gene has CDR1 KGHSH and CDR2 LQKENI. This CDR3 has 17 residues. V dropped 5 bases and J dropped 4 bases, with 22 bases sitting between them. The CDR3 protein is CASSSISGAVAADTQYF. DNA of the CDR3: TGTGCCAGCTCATCGATCTCAGGGGCAGTAGCGGCAGATACGCAGTATTTT.

This clonotype was observed a few times. The junction departs from germline at one end; a sequencing error may be responsible. The rearrangement uses TRBV11-2 and TRBJ2-5; D is unclear. CDR3 size: 15 residues. Germline V gene data show CDR1 as SGHAT and CDR2 as FQNNGV. In DNA, the CDR3 is TGTGCCAGCAGCTTATGGCCCCCCCCATCAGAGAGCCAGTACTTC. As protein: CASSLWPPPSESQYF. The whole variable domain, remainder taken from reference TRBV11-2 and TRBJ2-5, is EAGVAQSPRYKIIEKRQSVAFWCNPISGHATLYWYQQILGQGPKLLIQFQNNGVVDDSQLPKDRFSAERLKGVDSTLKIQPAKLEDSAVYLCASSLWPPPSESQYFGPGTRLLVL.